This T cell receptor beta chain was recovered during a study of shared clonotypes between healthy human individuals. Per germline, CDR1 SGHTA and CDR2 FQGNSA. J was trimmed by 4 bases and V by 5 bases; bases with no gene match: 7. CDR3 length: 14 amino acids. Notes on this clone: Its antigen is not known.

Study findings and constraints: Apart from blood, nothing was sampled; tissue repertoires likely differ. Naive CD4 clonotype sharing across a few donors was around 5%.

The repertoire was sequenced with immunoSEQ multiplex PCR; TCRdb's copy has only in-frame clones and lacks some. The sample comprises 740,000 or so clones, roughly 72% of which are singletons, and 1.5% to 2% rests with the top ten. The chain employs TRBV7-2 and TRBJ1-1; 7 nucleotides match TRBD1. What was sequenced was memory CD4+ T cells sorted from blood. Subset denoted: CD45RA-negative fraction. This receptor was obtained from a woman in her 30s in good health. The CDR3 nucleotides are TGTGCCAGCAGCGGGGGACAGAGCCTCACTGAAGCTTTCTTT. Amino acid sequence: CASSGGQSLTEAFF.